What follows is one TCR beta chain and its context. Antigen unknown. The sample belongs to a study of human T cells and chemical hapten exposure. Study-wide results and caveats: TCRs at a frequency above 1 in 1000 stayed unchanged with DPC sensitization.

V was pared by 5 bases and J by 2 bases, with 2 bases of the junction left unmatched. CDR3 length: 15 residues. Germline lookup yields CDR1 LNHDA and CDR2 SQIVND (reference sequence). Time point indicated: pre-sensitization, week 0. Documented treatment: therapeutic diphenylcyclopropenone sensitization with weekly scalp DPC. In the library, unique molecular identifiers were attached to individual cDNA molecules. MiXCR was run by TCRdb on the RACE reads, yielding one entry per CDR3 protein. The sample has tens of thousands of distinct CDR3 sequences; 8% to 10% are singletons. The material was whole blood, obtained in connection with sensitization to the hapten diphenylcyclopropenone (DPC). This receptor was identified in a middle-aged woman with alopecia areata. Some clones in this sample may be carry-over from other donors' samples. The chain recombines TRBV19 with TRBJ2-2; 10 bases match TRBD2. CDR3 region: CASSRLAGNTGELFF. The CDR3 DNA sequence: TGTGCCAGTAGTCGACTAGCGGGTAACACCGGGGAGCTGTTTTTT.